The 8 T cell receptor beta chains below were found in one sample sequenced in a study of blood T cells in healthy people across ages. Together with a sample-barcoded 5' primer, a J-beta primer mix was included in a second PCR lasting roughly 6 to 12 cycles. Using its own MiXCR run on the 5' RACE reads, TCRdb lists one record per CDR3 protein. This sample has roughly 560,000 distinct CDR3 sequences, with about 25% found just once. These data also featured in a second study, about T cells of mothers and their children.

The sample consisted of blood. These receptors were collected from a boy aged 5-17 years in good health.

The V gene is TRBV11-2, the J gene TRBJ2-3; 9 positions match TRBD1. V was pared by 5 bases and J by 4 bases, with 10 bases of the junction left unmatched. CDR1 is SGHAT and CDR2 is FQNNGV in the germline V gene. The CDR3 has 16 amino acids. CDR3 region: CASSQVTGGNADTQYF. CDR3 bases: TGTGCCAGCAGCCAGGTGACAGGGGGAAACGCAGATACGCAGTATTTT.

This rearrangement joins TRBV5-1 to TRBJ2-5; the D gene is possibly TRBD2 (6 bases). This CDR3 has 15 amino acids. The germline V and J ends were trimmed by 5 bases and 4 bases, with 18 bases remaining between them. CDR1 and CDR2 (germline): SGHRS, YFSETQ. The DNA for the CDR3 is TGCGCCAGCAGTTTCCTCGACCGGGACTCAGAGACCCAGTACTTC. Translating it yields CASSFLDRDSETQYF.

The chain uses TRBV27 and TRBJ1-2; D remains unclear. Germline-derived CDR1 and CDR2 are MNHEY and SMNVEV (reference sequence). V was shortened by 2 bases and J by 4 bases, with 14 bases between the two germline ends. The CDR3 runs to 15 residues. The CDR3 DNA reads TGTGCCAGCAGTTTAAGCGCGAAACCATTCTATGGCTACACCTTC. Protein sequence: CASSLSAKPFYGYTF.

This clonotype was observed a few times. This clone may be a read error of a much larger clone one base away. This chain uses TRBV10-3 with TRBJ2-7, with 7 bases that match TRBD2. In germline, CDR1 is ENHRY, CDR2 SYGVKD. The CDR3 spans 18 residues. The chain's CDR3 is CTISEQRDLAIGFYEQYF. The CDR3 nucleotides are TGTACCATCAGTGAGCAGCGGGACTTAGCTATAGGGTTCTACGAGCAGTACTTC.

This clonotype has a handful of counts. The chain employs TRBV29-1 and TRBJ2-7; unclear D gene. This CDR3 has 12 residues. The V end lost 7 bases, the J end lost 4 bases, and 14 bases lay between the germline ends. Germline V gives CDR1 SQVTM, CDR2 ANQGSEA. In DNA, the CDR3 is TGCAGCGCCCGACCTGAAGGGTACGAGCAGTACTTC. Its translation: CSARPEGYEQYF.

This clonotype has ten or more counts. This chain joins TRBV5-6 and TRBJ2-5; no clear D. The CDR3 is 16 amino acids. Deletions cut 4 bases from V and 2 bases from J, with 18 bases between. Germline assignment: CDR1 SGHDT and CDR2 YYEEEE. The CDR3 sequence is CASSAHHPYLQETQYF. The CDR3 DNA is TGTGCCAGCAGCGCTCATCACCCCTACTTACAAGAGACCCAGTACTTC.

This clonotype appeared a few times. V is TRBV7-9 and J is TRBJ2-1; tentatively, D is TRBD1 (6 bases). Germline CDR1 is SEHNR and CDR2 is FQNEAQ (reference sequence). The CDR3 is 14 amino acids. The V end lost 11 bases, the J end lost 6 bases, and 20 bases lay between the germline ends. The CDR3 loop is CAGRGREGGNEQFF. The CDR3 DNA is TGTGCCGGCCGGGGCAGGGAAGGGGGCAATGAGCAGTTCTTC.

Worth noting for this clonotype: This may stem from a read error, because a much larger clone lies one nucleotide away. V is TRBV28 and J is TRBJ2-7, with D uncertain. Germline CDR1 is MDHEN and CDR2 is SYDVKM. The CDR3 has 15 residues. In nucleotides, the CDR3 is TGTGCCAGCAGTTTAGATTGGCAGAATGGGCACGAGCGGTACTTC. Residues: CASSLDWQNGHERYF.